Sequencing of this T cell receptor beta chain was carried out in a study of cytomegalovirus exposure and HLA in healthy donors (dated by TCRdb to the late 2010s). With regard to the full study: According to an earlier analysis of a few hundred of the donors, about 179 million T cells yielded some 110 million unique TCR beta sequences and about 280 Gb of sequence data. An early release covering 550 to 700 HLA-typed donors comprised approximately 300 gigabases of sequencing data and 85 million to 100 million unique TCR sequences. Every repertoire in the discovery cohort had been generated on one and the same sequencing platform. Typing coverage differed by locus: A, B, C, DRB1 and DQB1 were typed in about 620-640 donors, DQA1 in 522, DPA1 in 600 to 610, and DPB1 in 450 to 490. The study was designed to test whether signatures of past pathogen exposure could be identified by cataloging public T cell receptors. On average, 235,054 unique TCR beta nucleotide sequences were sequenced per donor among a few hundred genotyped donors of the cohort, with about 17% of those sequences being non-productive. In the later analysis, no new phenotypic data were used to find candidate immune exposures; instead, reliance was placed on TCR beta sequences and their occurrence across donors. Genome-wide SNP genotypes for about 60% of the roughly 700 donors were used in a later genetic analysis, which treated that subset as a discovery cohort. Using immunosequencing, the study profiled T cell repertoires from 640 or so subjects and related those repertoires to cytomegalovirus serostatus. A later analysis re-analyzed previously published TCR beta repertoires from approximately 700 donors and added high-resolution HLA genotyping to study TCR occurrence patterns. To predict cytomegalovirus infection status, the study brought together high-throughput TCR immunosequencing, statistical association of individual TCRs with disease status, and machine learning. Of the 300 to 450 genotyped donors, approximately 81% were placed in the genetic ancestry cluster associated with self-reported Caucasian donors. An earlier analysis of 587 of the donors used high-throughput TCR beta sequencing to judge whether each TCR beta V gene segment behaved as functional or pseudogenic. Besides the first cohort of more than 650 subjects, a separate validation cohort made up of about 120 different subjects was used. Roughly five DR-DQ haplotypes were handled as single units for association and clustering because linkage in the cohort was strong. Alongside the repertoire data, information on donor age, sex, ethnicity and CMV serostatus was compiled. Class I and class II HLA loci were covered by the typing at four-digit resolution. Broader findings and caveats from the paper: Several of the top co-occurrence clusters appeared to be linked to parvovirus B19, influenza, CMV and Epstein-Barr virus, according to a later analysis. In the study, some 160 TCR beta chains were listed as associated with cytomegalovirus. While some public TCRs were present in many individuals, most TCR sequences turned up only very rarely across donors. The authors suggested that the approach could potentially be extended to other disease states and immunological phenotypes. An association between a missense DCLRE1C variant and V-gene and J-gene trimming of TCR beta chains was found in a later genetic analysis and replicated in an independent cohort. A further reported finding was that TCR beta sequences accurately predicted the HLA-A and HLA-B alleles for most subjects in the first cohort. Because HLA typing was unavailable for some donors at each locus, only the typed subset was used in association tests. A later analysis found that TCR association rates varied across HLA loci, with DRB1 alleles showing the most associated TCRs and HLA-C alleles the fewest. An earlier analysis of roughly 570 of the donors showed that most TCR beta V segments appeared in productive rearrangements either about 87% or about 30% of the time, which broadly matched IMGT annotations. Correlated functional status among segregating V segments might reflect linkage disequilibrium, but an unknown experimental factor could not be ruled out. At a false discovery rate of 0.05, a later analysis linked 15,000 to 20,000 TCR beta sequences to specific HLA alleles. A few of the identified cytomegalovirus-associated TCR beta chains were confirmed in vitro to be specific for cytomegalovirus antigens. In both the original and validation cohorts, the classifier was reported to diagnose cytomegalovirus status with high specificity and sensitivity. A later analysis found that HLA-associated TCR beta chains were more clonally expanded and had lower generation probabilities than equally common non-associated chains. A later genetic analysis reported fewer N-insertions in productive TCRs among donors in an Asian-associated ancestry cluster than the roughly 700-donor mean. When HLA alleles, especially DR and DQ, strongly co-occurred, TCR associations were difficult to assign to individual alleles. Immune exposure information for the cohort was limited to CMV serostatus. A cluster of highly shared sequence variants was judged likely to be a technical artifact of the sequencing pipeline. According to a later analysis, most CMV-associated TCR beta chains appeared to be HLA-restricted, and the HLA associations seemed to be driven largely by CMV exposure. Some IMGT-functional V segments, including TRBV6-2 and TRBV6-3, could not be distinguished by the 87-base-pair reads and were therefore excluded. Presence/absence analyses assumed roughly uniform sequencing depth across donors, an assumption that may not hold. Because counts were too low, roughly 17 rarely observed V segments, including chromosome 9 orphons, were left out of the earlier analysis of over 550 of the donors. This cohort had only TCR beta chains sequenced, and the lack of alpha or paired-chain data limited which features could be detected.

CDR1 and CDR2 (MNHNY, SVGAGI) derive from the germline V gene (reference sequence). Taken from cysteine to phenylalanine, the CDR3 has 16 residues. CDR3 DNA only is kept here, 48 bases in frame from base 1. Trimmed from V: 2 bases; trimmed from J: 9 bases; junction bases lacking a gene match: 10. A word on this clone: Which antigen it targets is not known. No much larger clone exists at a distance of one base, and base qualities are not known.

Library preparation used the immunoSEQ multiplex PCR assay. For the multiplex PCR, a mixture combining 60 forward primers for TCR Vbeta segments and 13 reverse primers for TCR Jbeta segments was used. Amplification of the CDR3 region of rearranged TCR beta genes was performed with a multiplex PCR assay on genomic DNA. The Illumina HiSeq System was used to sequence the amplified TCR beta libraries as 87-base-pair reads. On the study's bioinformatics: A later analysis counted approximately 84 million unique TCR beta chains across the 666 repertoires, and about 10 million of these chains were shared by at least two donors. Raw reads were error-corrected and collapsed into unique sequences with a nearest-neighbor algorithm that merged closely related sequences to remove PCR and sequencing errors. V, D and J gene segments were assigned by aligning CDR3 sequences to IMGT reference sequences. For a sequence to be retained, a match of at least six nucleotides was required to both a V gene segment and a J gene segment. A rearrangement counted as productive if the CDR3 had no stop codons and remained in frame with V and J, and every other rearrangement counted as non-productive. CDR3 was defined by IMGT convention, running from the second conserved V-encoded cysteine to the conserved J-encoded phenylalanine. Sequences without an unambiguous match to a single V gene segment were excluded from the earlier analysis of 587 of the donors. In an earlier analysis of several hundred of the donors, V segments were called functional above 56.7% productive rearrangements and were called segregating when the between-donor standard deviation exceeded 5%. A statistical classification framework was built for diagnosing cytomegalovirus status from the catalog of TCR beta chain sequences. In a later analysis, TCR nucleotide sequences were compared against IMGT/GENE-DB human TR gene sequences so that V and J genes could be assigned. Using the TCRdist pipeline, a later analysis assigned CDR3 sequences along with most-parsimonious VDJ recombination scenarios. In a later analysis, each TCR beta chain was defined by its CDR3 amino acid sequence together with its V-gene family, and reads lacking a unique V-gene family were excluded. In a later analysis, a few hundred highly shared, low-generation-probability nucleotide sequences were removed to address suspected cross-contamination and a sequencing artifact. For each public chain, a later analysis derived a clonal expansion index from normalized ranks of inferred template counts within each repertoire. In a later analysis, generation probabilities were computed with a VDJ recombination model fitted to out-of-frame rearrangements, and the resulting probabilities were checked against IGoR. In a later analysis, TCR-TCR, TCR-HLA and TCR-CMV co-occurrence was scored with hypergeometric tests, and a repertoire-size bias correction was applied to TCR pairs. False discovery rates were estimated in a later analysis by permuting HLA or CMV assignments 20 times. In a later analysis, co-occurring TCRs were grouped using DBSCAN, and TCRdist sequence similarity was added for clustering within HLA-allele-positive subsets. Repertoires with fewer than 30,000 or more than 120,000 public chains, plus five repertoires with anomalous nucleotide sharing, were excluded from co-occurrence clustering. This is the immuneACCESS table as TCRdb keeps it, with only in-frame sequences that have V and J called. A part of the clones is gone; compared with another copy, unresolved V genes explain less than half, and the rest is unexplained. V, J and clone size were drawn from that table, and D and trimming were deduced from the DNA. This sample holds 99,000 or so clones; approximately 80% were observed only once. The ten top clones hold about 5% of the sample.

The cohort was made up of 650 to 700 healthy bone marrow donors. Cohort members were all nominally healthy when sampled, although unrecorded immune exposures were likely present. The donor tested CMV seropositive and was one of the 289 seropositive cohort members. Every donor gave a peripheral blood sample, and the peripheral blood mononuclear cells from that sample were used for TCR beta sequencing. The Qiagen DNeasy Blood Extraction Kit was used to extract genomic DNA from the blood cell samples. The TCR comes from a woman aged 18-29 years in good health and CMV-seropositive. Sample: PBMCs. The chain is encoded by TRBV6-6 joined to TRBJ1-6; the central 7 bases match TRBD1. The nucleotide sequence reads TGTGCCAGCAGTTACGGCAGGGGACAGTCGGGTTCACCCCTCCACTTT. The resulting protein is CASSYGRGQSGSPLHF.